The clone carrying this T cell receptor beta chain was observed a single time. Its antigen is not known. This sample is drawn from a study of shared clonotypes between healthy human individuals. Overall study findings and caveats: About 5% was the fraction of naive CD4 clonotypes found shared across several donors. Estimated richness values were generally larger in naive subsets than in memory subsets. It was the non-shared clonotypes that had lower generation probabilities than clonotypes shared by all four donors.

The naive CD8 subset, CD45RO-negative cells positively selected for CCR7, excluded terminally differentiated effector memory CD45RA+ cells. Clones were sequenced by immunoSEQ multiplex PCR, and TCRdb holds only the in-frame ones, with some missing. The table includes roughly 2,000,000 clones, 80% to 95% detected once. The receptor was isolated from a man aged 18 to 29 in good health. Some clones in this sample may be carry-over from other donors' samples. Sequenced sample: naive CD8+ T cells from PBMCs.

This CDR3 is CASSPRWDSNTGELFF. The CDR3 nucleotides read TGTGCCAGCAGTCCACGCTGGGATTCGAACACCGGGGAGCTGTTTTTT. The chain carries TRBV2 and TRBJ2-2; D ambiguous. Germline lookup yields CDR1 SNHLY and CDR2 FYNNEI. The CDR3 totals 16 residues. V lost 5 bases, J lost 0 bases, and 13 bases lay in between. Combining the CDR3 with reference TRBV2 and TRBJ2-2 gives the whole variable domain EPEVTQTPSHQVTQMGQEVILRCVPISNHLYFYWYRQILGQKVEFLVSFYNNEISEKSEIFDDQFSVERPDGSNFTLKIRSTKLEDSAMYFCASSPRWDSNTGELFFGEGSRLTVL.